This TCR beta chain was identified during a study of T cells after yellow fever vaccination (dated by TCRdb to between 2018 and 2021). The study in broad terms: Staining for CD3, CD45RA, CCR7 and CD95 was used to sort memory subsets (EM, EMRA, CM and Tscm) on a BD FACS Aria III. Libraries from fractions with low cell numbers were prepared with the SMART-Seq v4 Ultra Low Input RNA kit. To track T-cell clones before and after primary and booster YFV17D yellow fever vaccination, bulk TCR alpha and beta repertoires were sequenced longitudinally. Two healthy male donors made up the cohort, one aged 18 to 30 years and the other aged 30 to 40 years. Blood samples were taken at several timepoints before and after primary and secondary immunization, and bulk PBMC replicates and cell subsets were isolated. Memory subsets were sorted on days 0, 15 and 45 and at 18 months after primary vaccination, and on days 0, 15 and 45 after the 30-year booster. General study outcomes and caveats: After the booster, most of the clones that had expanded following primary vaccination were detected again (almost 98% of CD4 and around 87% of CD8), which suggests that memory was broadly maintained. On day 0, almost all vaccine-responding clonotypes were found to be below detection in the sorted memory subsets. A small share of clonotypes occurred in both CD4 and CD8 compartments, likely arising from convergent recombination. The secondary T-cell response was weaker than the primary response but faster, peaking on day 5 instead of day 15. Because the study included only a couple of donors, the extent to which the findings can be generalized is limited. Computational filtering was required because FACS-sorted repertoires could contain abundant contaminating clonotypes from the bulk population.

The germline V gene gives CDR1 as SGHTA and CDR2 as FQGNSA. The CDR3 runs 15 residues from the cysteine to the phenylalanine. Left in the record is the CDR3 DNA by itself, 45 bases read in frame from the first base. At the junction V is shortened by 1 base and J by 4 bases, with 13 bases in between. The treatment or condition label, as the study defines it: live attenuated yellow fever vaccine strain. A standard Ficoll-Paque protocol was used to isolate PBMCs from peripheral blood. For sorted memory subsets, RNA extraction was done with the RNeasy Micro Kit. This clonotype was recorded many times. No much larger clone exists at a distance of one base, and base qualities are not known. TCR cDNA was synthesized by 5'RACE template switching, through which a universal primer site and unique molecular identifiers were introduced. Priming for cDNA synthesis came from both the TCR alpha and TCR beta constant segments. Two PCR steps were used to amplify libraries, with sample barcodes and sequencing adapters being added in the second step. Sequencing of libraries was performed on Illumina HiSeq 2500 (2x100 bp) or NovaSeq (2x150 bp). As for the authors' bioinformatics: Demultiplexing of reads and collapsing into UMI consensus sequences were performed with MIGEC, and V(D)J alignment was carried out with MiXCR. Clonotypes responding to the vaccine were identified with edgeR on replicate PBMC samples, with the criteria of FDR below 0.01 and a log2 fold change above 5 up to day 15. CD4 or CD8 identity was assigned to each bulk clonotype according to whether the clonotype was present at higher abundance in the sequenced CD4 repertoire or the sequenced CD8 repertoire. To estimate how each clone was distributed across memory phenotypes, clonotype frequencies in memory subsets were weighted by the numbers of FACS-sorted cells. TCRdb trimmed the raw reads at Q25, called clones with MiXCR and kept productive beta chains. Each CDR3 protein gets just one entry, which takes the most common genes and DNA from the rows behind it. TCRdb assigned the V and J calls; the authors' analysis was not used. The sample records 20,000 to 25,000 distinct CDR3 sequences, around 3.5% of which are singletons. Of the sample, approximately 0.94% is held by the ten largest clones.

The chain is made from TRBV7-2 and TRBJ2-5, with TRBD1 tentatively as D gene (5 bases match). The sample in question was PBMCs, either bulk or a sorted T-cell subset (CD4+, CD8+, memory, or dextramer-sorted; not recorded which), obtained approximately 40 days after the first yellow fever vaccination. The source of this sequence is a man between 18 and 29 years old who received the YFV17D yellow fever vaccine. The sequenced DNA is TGTGCCAGCAGCTTAGGTATCTTTAGGGGAGAGACCCAGTACTTC. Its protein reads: CASSLGIFRGETQYF. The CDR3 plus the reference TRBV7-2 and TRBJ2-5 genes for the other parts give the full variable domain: GAGVSQSPSNKVTEKGKDVELRCDPISGHTALYWYRQSLGQGLEFLIYFQGNSAPDKSGLPSDRFSAERTGGSVSTLTIQRTQQEDSAVYLCASSLGIFRGETQYFGPGTRLLVL.